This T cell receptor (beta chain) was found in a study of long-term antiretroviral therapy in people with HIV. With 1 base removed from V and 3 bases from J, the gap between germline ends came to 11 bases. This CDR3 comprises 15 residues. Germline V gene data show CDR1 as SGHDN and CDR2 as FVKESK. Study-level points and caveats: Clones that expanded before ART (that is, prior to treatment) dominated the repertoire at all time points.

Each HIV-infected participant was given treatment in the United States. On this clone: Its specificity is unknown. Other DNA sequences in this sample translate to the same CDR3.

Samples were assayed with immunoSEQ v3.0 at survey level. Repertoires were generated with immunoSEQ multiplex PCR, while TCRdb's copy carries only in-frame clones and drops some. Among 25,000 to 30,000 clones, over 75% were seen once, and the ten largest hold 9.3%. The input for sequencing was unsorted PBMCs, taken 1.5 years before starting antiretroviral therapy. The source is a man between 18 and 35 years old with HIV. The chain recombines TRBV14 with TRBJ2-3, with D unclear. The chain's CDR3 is CASSQVGGGTDTQYF. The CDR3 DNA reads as TGTGCCAGCAGCCAAGTTGGCGGTGGGACAGATACGCAGTATTTT.